A single sample gave rise to the 24 T cell receptor beta chains below, sequenced in a study of blood T cells in healthy people across ages. Primers used in a second PCR of about 7 to 11 cycles were a sample-barcoded 5' primer and a J-beta primer mix. TCRdb independently ran MiXCR on the 5' RACE reads; one entry per CDR3 protein. Of more than 800,000 distinct CDR3 sequences listed, under 30% are singletons. Sequences were obtained from blood. The receptors stem from a woman of 80 years or more in good health.

The chain uses TRBV5-1 and TRBJ1-3; TRBD1 is a possible D gene (5 bases). The length of the CDR3 is 14 residues. Germline CDR1 is SGHRS and CDR2 is YFSETQ. Trimming shortened V by 0 bases and J by 4 bases, and 8 bases separated the two germline ends. The CDR3 region is CASSLVSGGNTIYF. For the CDR3, the DNA is TGCGCCAGCAGCTTGGTGTCAGGGGGAAACACCATATATTTT. Combining the CDR3 with reference TRBV5-1 and TRBJ1-3 gives the whole variable domain KAGVTQTPRYLIKTRGQQVTLSCSPISGHRSVSWYQQTPGQGLQFLFEYFSETQRNKGNFPGRFSGRQFSNSRSEMNVSTLELGDSALYLCASSLVSGGNTIYFGEGSWLTVV.

This clonotype was detected ten times or more. The rearrangement joins TRBV7-2 to TRBJ2-7; TRBD1 might be the D (5 bases). There are 12 residues in the CDR3. V shed 5 bases and J shed 1 base, with 6 bases lying between them. Per germline, CDR1 SGHTA and CDR2 FQGNSA. Here the CDR3 reads CASSRTSYEQYF. As DNA, the CDR3 is TGTGCCAGCAGCCGGACATCCTACGAGCAGTACTTC.

This clonotype was detected many times. The chain is built from TRBV18 and TRBJ1-5; D is unresolved. This CDR3 contains 13 residues. V was clipped by 3 bases and J by 3 bases, with 6 bases between them. The germline V gene encodes CDR1 KGHSH and CDR2 LQKENI. CDR3 residues: CASSPEANQPQHF. In DNA, the CDR3 is TGTGCCAGCTCACCGGAGGCCAATCAGCCCCAGCATTTT.

This chain uses TRBV18 with TRBJ1-1, with TRBD1 matching 8 bases. The length of the CDR3 is 15 residues. CDR1 KGHSH and CDR2 LQKENI come from the germline V gene. With 4 bases clipped from V and 4 bases from J, the junction kept 8 bases outside the gene matches. The CDR3 sequence is CASSLDRGLSTEAFF. In DNA form, the CDR3 reads TGTGCCAGCTCACTCGACAGGGGATTGAGCACTGAAGCTTTCTTT.

The rearrangement links TRBV20-1 to TRBJ2-5, with unresolved D. CDR1 is DFQATT and CDR2 is SNEGSKA in the germline V gene (reference sequence). CDR3 length: 18 residues. V was clipped by 3 bases and J by 2 bases, with 25 bases between them. CDR3 in amino acids: CSARDRKTRKEFQETQYF. The CDR3 region has the DNA TGCAGTGCTAGGGATAGGAAGACCAGAAAGGAGTTTCAAGAGACCCAGTACTTC.

This clonotype was counted at least ten times. V usage is TRBV7-2 and J usage is TRBJ2-7; D gene unclear. V lost 3 bases to trimming and J lost 0 bases, with 3 bases between them. Germline lookup yields CDR1 SGHTA and CDR2 FQGNSA. The CDR3 is made up of 12 amino acids. The DNA of the CDR3 is TGTGCCAGCAGCTTGTACTCCTACGAGCAGTACTTC. The encoded protein is CASSLYSYEQYF.

At least ten counts were recorded for this clonotype. The chain couples TRBV20-1 to TRBJ2-3; unclear D gene. Looked up from germline, CDR1 is DFQATT and CDR2 is SNEGSKA (reference sequence). V was shortened by 1 base and J by 2 bases, with 7 bases between the two germline ends. The CDR3 loop spans 13 amino acids. The CDR3 reads CSARGPSTDTQYF. The CDR3 DNA reads as TGCAGTGCTAGAGGACCTTCCACAGATACGCAGTATTTT.

The table lists this clonotype with a few counts. V usage is TRBV24-1 and J usage is TRBJ1-1, with TRBD1 matching over 7 bases. The ends lost 5 bases at V and 2 bases at J; junction bases unmatched: 1. This CDR3 contains 13 residues. The germline V gene encodes CDR1 KGHDR and CDR2 SFDVKD. The CDR3 region has the DNA TGTGCCACCAGTGGACAGGGTAACACTGAAGCTTTCTTT. Amino acid sequence: CATSGQGNTEAFF.

A word on this clonotype: A much larger clone differs by one base, so this may be a read error. The chain is built from TRBV12-3 or TRBV12-4 and TRBJ1-2; a possible D gene is TRBD1 (5 bases). The CDR3 length is 14 residues. The CDR3 loop reads CASSFQGSNYGHTF. Written as DNA, the CDR3 is TGTGCCAGCAGTTTTCAGGGAAGTAACTATGGCCACACCTTC.

The chain employs TRBV25-1 and TRBJ2-1; D might be TRBD2 (5 bases). From germline, CDR1 is MGHDK and CDR2 SYGVNS. There are 14 residues in the CDR3. V lost 0 bases and J 3 bases, leaving 6 bases between the germline ends. This CDR3 is CASSEYTSYNEQFF. CDR3 DNA sequence: TGTGCCAGCAGTGAATATACTAGCTACAATGAGCAGTTCTTC. Based on the CDR3 plus reference TRBV25-1 and TRBJ2-1, the full variable domain is EADIYQTPRYLVIGTGKKITLECSQTMGHDKMYWYQQDPGMELHLIHYSYGVNSTEKGDLSSESTVSRIRTEHFPLTLESARPSHTSQYLCASSEYTSYNEQFFGPGTRLTVL.

This clonotype was counted many times. The genes are TRBV6-2 or TRBV6-3 and TRBJ2-1; 8 nucleotides align to TRBD1. J lost 14 bases, V lost 6 bases, and 9 bases had no gene match. The CDR3 contains 12 residues. CDR1 is MNHEY and CDR2 is SVGEGT in the germline V gene. The DNA of the CDR3 is TGTGCCAGCAGCCCTAACAGGGGGATAGAGTTCTTC. Protein sequence: CASSPNRGIEFF.

This clonotype was found many times. The rearrangement links TRBV6-2 or TRBV6-3 to TRBJ2-7; D ambiguous. V was clipped by 5 bases and J by 2 bases, with 10 bases between them. Germline CDR1 MNHEY, CDR2 SVGEGT. This CDR3 is 13 amino acids long. The CDR3 is CASSIPWAYEQYF. The CDR3 DNA reads TGTGCCAGCAGTATCCCCTGGGCCTACGAGCAGTACTTC.

There are many counts of this clonotype. This chain connects TRBV20-1 to TRBJ2-1; the D is unclear. Germline CDR1 and CDR2: DFQATT and SNEGSKA (reference sequence). The CDR3 extends over 12 amino acids. With 2 bases removed from V and 12 bases from J, the gap between germline ends came to 14 bases. The CDR3 DNA is TGCAGTGCTAGAATTCACGCCGAACGGCAGTTCTTC. Its protein is CSARIHAERQFF.

The rearrangement joins TRBV3-1 to TRBJ2-7; a weak D match, TRBD2 (5 bases). This CDR3 spans 15 amino acids. V lost 1 base and J 2 bases, leaving 12 bases between the germline ends. Germline V lookup: CDR1 LGHDT, CDR2 YNNKEL (reference sequence). The CDR3 loop reads CASSQGTLGPYEQYF. The CDR3 DNA reads as TGTGCCAGCAGCCAAGGGACTCTCGGCCCCTACGAGCAGTACTTC.

The table lists this clonotype with a few counts. The chain links TRBV6-1 to TRBJ2-7; TRBD2 might be the D (7 bases). CDR1 and CDR2 from the germline V gene are MNHNS and SASEGT. The CDR3 totals 14 residues. V was shortened by 6 bases and J by 0 bases, with 12 bases between the two germline ends. CDR3 loop: CASRGGGASYEQYF. CDR3 DNA: TGTGCCAGCAGGGGAGGGGGGGCCTCCTACGAGCAGTACTTC.

This clonotype was counted many times. CDR3 in amino acids: CAISESPVNNYGYTF. The CDR3, as DNA: TGTGCCATCAGTGAGTCGCCAGTAAATAACTATGGCTACACCTTC. This rearrangement joins TRBV10-3 to TRBJ1-2; no reliable D call. Germline V gene data show CDR1 as ENHRY and CDR2 as SYGVKD. V was clipped by 0 bases and J by 1 base, with 9 bases between them. CDR3 length equals 15 residues.

The chain combines TRBV5-6 with TRBJ1-2, with 9 nucleotides matching TRBD1. V was pared by 7 bases and J by 4 bases, with 8 bases of the junction left unmatched. Germline V gene data show CDR1 as SGHDT and CDR2 as YYEEEE. The CDR3 contains 14 residues. The CDR3 region has the DNA TGTGCCAGCGGAAGGGACAGGGTTCCCTATGGCTACACCTTC. It translates to CASGRDRVPYGYTF.

This clonotype was recorded a few times. A much larger clone lies a single base off, so this may be a read error. The J gene is TRBJ2-7, the V gene TRBV5-6; D is undetermined. Germline V gives CDR1 SGHDT, CDR2 YYEEEE. Trimming took off 2 bases at V and 5 bases at J, with 5 bases between the two ends. The CDR3 length is 11 residues. DNA for the CDR3: TGTGCCAGCAGCTTCTACGACGAGCAGTACTTC. Protein: CASSFYDEQYF.

The chain links TRBV5-8 to TRBJ1-6; 9 positions agree with TRBD1. V trimming: 2 bases; J trimming: 8 bases; junction bases outside the gene matches: 5. The germline V gene has CDR1 SGHTS and CDR2 YDEGEE. The CDR3 sequence is 15 residues long. CDR3 amino acids: CASSFGTGHDSPLHF. In nucleotides, the CDR3 is TGTGCCAGCAGCTTTGGGACAGGGCATGATTCACCCCTCCACTTT.

This clonotype has ten or more counts. The rearrangement joins TRBV7-9 to TRBJ2-3; D not certain. Deletions cut 3 bases from V and 0 bases from J, with 7 bases between. CDR1 and CDR2 (germline): SEHNR, FQNEAQ (reference sequence). The CDR3 loop spans 14 amino acids. Here the CDR3 DNA reads TGTGCCAGCAGCTTCGACACTAGCACAGATACGCAGTATTTT. It codes for CASSFDTSTDTQYF.

This clonotype was found a few times. The chain employs TRBV7-9 and TRBJ2-2, with 7 bases matching TRBD1. Germline CDR1 and CDR2: SEHNR and FQNEAQ (reference sequence). With V trimmed by 1 base and J by 0 bases, 5 bases remained unmatched. The CDR3 runs 17 residues. The CDR3 reads CASSLVQGRANTGELFF. The CDR3 bases are TGTGCCAGCAGCTTAGTACAGGGGCGCGCGAACACCGGGGAGCTGTTTTTT. Drawing the rest from reference TRBV7-9 and TRBJ2-2, the complete variable domain is DTGVSQNPRHKITKRGQNVTFRCDPISEHNRLYWYRQTLGQGPEFLTYFQNEAQLEKSRLLSDRFSAERPKGSFSTLEIQRTEQGDSAMYLCASSLVQGRANTGELFFGEGSRLTVL.

This clonotype occurred a few times. J is TRBJ1-1 and V is TRBV7-2; D possibly corresponds to TRBD1 (6 bases). This CDR3 has 19 amino acids. Germline-derived CDR1 and CDR2 are SGHTA and FQGNSA. The ends were cut back, 4 bases at V and 6 bases at J, with 30 bases in the middle. The chain's CDR3 is CASSSSYLLGGLSMAEAFF. CDR3 in DNA: TGTGCCAGCAGCTCATCCTATCTCTTGGGGGGCCTTAGTATGGCTGAAGCTTTCTTT.

This clonotype was seen many times. This chain joins TRBV5-1 and TRBJ2-7; D might be TRBD2 (5 bases). With 4 bases removed from V and 7 bases from J, the gap between germline ends came to 18 bases. Germline V gives CDR1 SGHRS, CDR2 YFSETQ. The CDR3 loop spans 14 amino acids. The CDR3 loop is CASSPGSFTGEQYF. The CDR3 bases are TGCGCCAGCAGCCCCGGGTCTTTCACGGGGGAGCAGTACTTC.

The V and J genes are TRBV2 and TRBJ1-6; TRBD1 matches at 9 bases. Unmatched junction bases numbered 0, after V lost 3 bases and J lost 9 bases. The CDR3 is made up of 13 amino acids. The germline V gene encodes CDR1 SNHLY and CDR2 FYNNEI. The CDR3 bases are TGTGCCAGCAGTGAGGACAGGGGTTCACCCCTCCACTTT. Protein: CASSEDRGSPLHF.